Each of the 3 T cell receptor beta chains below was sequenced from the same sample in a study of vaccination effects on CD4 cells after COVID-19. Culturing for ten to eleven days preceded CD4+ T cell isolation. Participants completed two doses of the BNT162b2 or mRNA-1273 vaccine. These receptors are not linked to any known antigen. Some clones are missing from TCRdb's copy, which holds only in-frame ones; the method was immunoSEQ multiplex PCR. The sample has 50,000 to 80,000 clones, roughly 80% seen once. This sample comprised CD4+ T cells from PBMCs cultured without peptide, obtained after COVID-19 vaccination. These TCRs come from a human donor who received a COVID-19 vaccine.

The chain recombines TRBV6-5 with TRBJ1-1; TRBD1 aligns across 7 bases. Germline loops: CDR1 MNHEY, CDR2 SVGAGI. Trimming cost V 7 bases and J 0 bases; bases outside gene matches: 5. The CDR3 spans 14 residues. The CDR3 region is CASTKGQLNTEAFF. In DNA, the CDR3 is TGTGCCAGCACCAAGGGACAGCTGAACACTGAAGCTTTCTTT.

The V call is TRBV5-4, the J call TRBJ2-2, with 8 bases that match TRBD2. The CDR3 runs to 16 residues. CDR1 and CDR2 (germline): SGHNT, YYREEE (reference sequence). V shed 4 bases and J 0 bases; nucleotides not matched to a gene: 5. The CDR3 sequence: CASSPRGGSNTGELFF. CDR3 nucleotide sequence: TGTGCCAGCAGCCCCCGGGGGGGGTCGAACACCGGGGAGCTGTTTTTT.

The CDR3 DNA sequence: TGTGCCAGCAGCTCCCAGGGAGTGAGCACAGATACGCAGTATTTT. It yields the protein CASSSQGVSTDTQYF. The rearrangement links TRBV14 to TRBJ2-3; D is perhaps TRBD1 or TRBD2 (5 bases each). Germline values: CDR1 SGHDN, CDR2 FVKESK. V lost 5 bases and J 0 bases, leaving 12 bases between the germline ends. There are 15 residues in the CDR3.